This is a list of T cell receptor beta chains from one sample in a study of neurological immune-mediated disorders. TCRdb redid the calling of the 5' RACE reads with MiXCR, one entry per CDR3 protein. The sample lists approximately 47,000 distinct CDR3 sequences; roughly 14% were seen once. The sequenced sample was PBMCs. These TCRs come from a man aged 25-40 years in good health. CDR3s include the opening cysteine and the closing phenylalanine or tryptophan. Fields, in order: J gene, V gene, CDR3 protein.

TRBJ2-2 TRBV28 CASEGGSGELFF
TRBJ2-2 TRBV5-1 CASYDTTNTGELFF
TRBJ2-2 TRBV20-1 CSAARPGVGTGELFF
TRBJ1-2 TRBV3-1 CASSQLDRVSGYTF
TRBJ1-5 TRBV6-2/TRBV6-3 CASRYEDPGAGGPQHF
TRBJ2-7 TRBV6-5 CASSYRGTEPYEQYF
TRBJ2-3 TRBV20-1 CSARNRGRDTQYF
TRBJ2-3 TRBV15 CATSRDGGGDTQYF
TRBJ2-7 TRBV5-1 CASSLRTSGIYEQYF
TRBJ1-1 TRBV19 CASSGLTGSGTEAFF
TRBJ2-7 TRBV12-3/TRBV12-4 CASNPAGQAYEQYF
TRBJ1-1 TRBV12-3/TRBV12-4 CASSSSRRGFTNTEAFF
TRBJ2-1 TRBV10-3 CAISTGQAEQFF
TRBJ2-4 TRBV20-1 CSARVGGSDIQYF
TRBJ1-2 TRBV20-1 CSARFNRGPLYGYTF
TRBJ1-5 TRBV9 CASSASGLNQPQHF
TRBJ2-3 TRBV10-3 CAISERQPSNTDTQYF
TRBJ2-6 TRBV18 CASSLSTPFVFSGANVLTF
TRBJ2-1 TRBV5-1 CASSLRDRVNEQFF
TRBJ2-5 TRBV7-8 CASSFAGTGQETQYF
TRBJ2-6 TRBV3-1 CASSQDTWSSGANVLTF
TRBJ2-5 TRBV5-1 CASSFGYSTGQETQYF
TRBJ2-7 TRBV5-1 CASSWSGTGQYEQYF
TRBJ1-3 TRBV10-2 CASSEYGQGIGNTIYF
TRBJ2-3 TRBV5-1 CASRRDGDSTDTQYF
TRBJ1-6 TRBV11-2 CASSLSSGGDSPLHF
TRBJ2-5 TRBV28 CASGTRERAEETQYF
TRBJ2-7 TRBV20-1 CSARITLVSYEQYF
TRBJ2-7 TRBV5-1 CASSLGGAAYEQYF
TRBJ2-1 TRBV20-1 CSAILAGISEYNEQFF
TRBJ2-1 TRBV7-9 CASSLVPNEQFF
TRBJ2-1 TRBV14 CASSLDRDRFTDTQFF
TRBJ2-1 TRBV7-9 CASSLLVGTEYNEQFF
TRBJ2-2 TRBV25-1 CASSPPSETGELFF
TRBJ2-5 TRBV29-1 CSARTGGHETQYF
TRBJ1-2 TRBV29-1 CSVPDGYTF
TRBJ1-5 TRBV5-1 CASSLWGAGNQPQHF
TRBJ1-1 TRBV5-1 CASSSQGQSMNTEAFF
TRBJ2-1 TRBV12-3/TRBV12-4 CASSNTGSLEQFF
TRBJ2-5 TRBV15 CATSRTGLAEQETQYF
TRBJ2-7 TRBV6-2/TRBV6-3 CASSYRTSGHEQYF
TRBJ2-3 TRBV20-1 CSANKRGSSFQDTQYF
TRBJ1-1 TRBV5-5 CASSLFWGQNTEAFF
TRBJ2-3 TRBV20-1 CSALPGLPRLTDTQYF
TRBJ1-1 TRBV14 CASSYSKGALNTEAFF
TRBJ2-3 TRBV5-1 CASRSGLAGGTDTQYF
TRBJ2-7 TRBV7-2 CASSFAGLVFYEQYF
TRBJ2-5 TRBV28 CAGSTVAGGLQETQYF
TRBJ2-1 TRBV20-1 CSARPSERVDEQFF
TRBJ2-7 TRBV19 CASSIGGSYEQYF
TRBJ2-1 TRBV5-5 CASLQTSGSFNEQFF
TRBJ1-1 TRBV25-1 CASRERTHTEAFF
TRBJ2-2 TRBV10-3 CAISANRDPYTGELFF
TRBJ2-3 TRBV5-1 CASSLEDYTDTQYF
TRBJ2-5 TRBV20-1 CSARDQGIGTQYF